One T cell receptor beta chain is described in this entry. The target antigen is unknown. The use of a sample-barcoded 5' primer and a J-beta primer mix characterized a second PCR of about 7 to 12 cycles. A template-switch adaptor with 12 random nucleotides tagged each cDNA molecule. TCRdb called the 5' RACE reads again in MiXCR, with one record for every CDR3 protein. The sample carries some 1 million distinct CDR3 sequences, 40% to 55% recorded once. This sample was included in a study of blood T cells in healthy people across ages. Study-wide points: Strong correlation was found linking TCR beta diversity to naive T cell percentage. Older individuals had lower TCR beta diversity per million T cells (the decline was roughly linear).

CDR3 length: 15 amino acids. The germline CDR1 and CDR2 sequences are MNHNY and SVGAGI (reference sequence). Trimming removed 11 bases at V and 10 bases at J, with 29 bases between. Sequenced material: blood. This sequence was found in an older woman in good health. The V gene is TRBV6-6, the J gene TRBJ1-1, with a tentative D call TRBD1 (5 bases). Here the CDR3 reads CAVLPGRGKYVGAFF. CDR3 in DNA: TGTGCCGTACTCCCCGGGCGGGGGAAGTATGTAGGAGCTTTCTTT.